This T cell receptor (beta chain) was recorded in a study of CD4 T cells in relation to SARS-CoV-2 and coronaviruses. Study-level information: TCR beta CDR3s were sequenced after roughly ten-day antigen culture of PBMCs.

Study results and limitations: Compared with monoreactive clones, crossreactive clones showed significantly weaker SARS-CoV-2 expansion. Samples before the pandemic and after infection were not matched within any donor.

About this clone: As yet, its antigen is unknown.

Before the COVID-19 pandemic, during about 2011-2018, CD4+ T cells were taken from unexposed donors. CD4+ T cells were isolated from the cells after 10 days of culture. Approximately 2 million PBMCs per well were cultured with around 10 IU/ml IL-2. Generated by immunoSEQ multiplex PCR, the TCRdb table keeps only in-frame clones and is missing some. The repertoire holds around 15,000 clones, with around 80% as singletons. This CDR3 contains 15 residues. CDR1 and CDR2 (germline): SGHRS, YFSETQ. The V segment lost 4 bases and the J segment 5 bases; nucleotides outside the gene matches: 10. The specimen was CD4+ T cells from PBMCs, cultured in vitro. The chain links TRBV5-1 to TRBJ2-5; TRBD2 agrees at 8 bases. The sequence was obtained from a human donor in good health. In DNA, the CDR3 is TGCGCCAGCAGCCGGACTAGCCGAGGGAGGGAGACCCAGTACTTC. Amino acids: CASSRTSRGRETQYF.